These 21 T cell receptor beta chains were sequenced from one sample in a study of blood T cell repertoires in COVID-19. Sequencing used immunoSEQ multiplex PCR; TCRdb keeps in-frame clones, though not all of them. The repertoire holds about 170,000 clones, with roughly 84% as singletons. The specimen sequenced was PBMCs or T cells enriched from blood (not recorded which). The source of these receptors is a woman aged 45-60 years who had recovered from COVID-19.

The V and J genes are TRBV5-4 and TRBJ2-5; TRBD1 aligns across 9 bases. The CDR3 is 18 residues long. V shed 4 bases, J shed 6 bases, and the junction held 19 bases outside the gene matches. Germline-derived CDR1 and CDR2 are SGHNT and YYREEE (reference sequence). The chain's CDR3 is CASSVRGTRTGASQTQYF. Here the CDR3 DNA reads TGTGCCAGCAGCGTGCGCGGAACCAGGACAGGGGCTTCACAGACCCAGTACTTC.

This clone has a single count. The chain has TRBV24-1 and TRBJ2-1, with 9 positions matching TRBD1. The germline V gene has CDR1 KGHDR and CDR2 SFDVKD. CDR3 length equals 18 residues. Trimming cost V 0 bases and J 8 bases; bases outside gene matches: 13. Written as DNA, the CDR3 is TGTGCCACCAGTGATTTGGGGTCACCGGACAGGGGCCGTGATGAGCAGTTCTTC. Translated: CATSDLGSPDRGRDEQFF.

V gene TRBV28 combines with J gene TRBJ1-1; 7 bases match TRBD1. Germline lookup yields CDR1 MDHEN and CDR2 SYDVKM. CDR3 length equals 13 residues. V dropped 6 bases and J dropped 8; count of bases not matched to a gene: 9. CDR3 protein: CASRVDRVREAFF. The DNA for the CDR3 is TGTGCCAGCAGAGTTGACAGGGTGAGGGAAGCTTTCTTT.

CDR3 DNA sequence: TGCAGTGCTAGTAGGACAGGGGGCTCGGGCTACACCTTC. Translated: CSASRTGGSGYTF. The V gene is TRBV20-1, the J gene TRBJ1-2; 11 positions agree with TRBD1. Germline lookup yields CDR1 DFQATT and CDR2 SNEGSKA (reference sequence). V dropped 3 bases and J dropped 8; count of bases not matched to a gene: 5. The CDR3 spans 13 residues.

The chain carries TRBV5-1 and TRBJ2-5; 7 bases align to TRBD2. This CDR3 is 14 amino acids long. The junction had 3 bases not matched to a gene; V was cut back by 2 bases and J by 2 bases. CDR1 is SGHRS and CDR2 is YFSETQ in the germline V gene. Written as DNA, the CDR3 is TGCGCCAGCAGCTTAAGGCGGGGGCAAGAGACCCAGTACTTC. This translates into CASSLRRGQETQYF.

This clone was observed a single time. The chain has TRBV18 and TRBJ1-1, with TRBD1 identical over 11 bases. The CDR3 runs 15 residues. V lost 3 bases and J lost 1; bases outside the gene matches: 1. Germline values: CDR1 KGHSH, CDR2 LQKENI. In DNA form, the CDR3 reads TGTGCCAGCTCACCTGGGACAGGGGGGAACACTGAAGCTTTCTTT. This encodes CASSPGTGGNTEAFF.

On this clone: This CDR3 is also generated by other DNA sequences in the sample. The chain carries TRBV5-1 and TRBJ2-7, with 9 bases matching TRBD2. CDR1 and CDR2 (germline): SGHRS, YFSETQ. V dropped 0 bases and J dropped 1; count of bases not matched to a gene: 2. There are 15 residues in the CDR3. The CDR3 DNA sequence: TGCGCCAGCAGCTTGGGAGCGGGAGGTTCCTACGAGCAGTACTTC. Translated: CASSLGAGGSYEQYF.

The chain combines TRBV5-1 with TRBJ2-5, with 9 bases matching TRBD1. The J segment lost 2 bases and the V segment lost 2 bases, leaving 7 bases of the junction unmatched. Per the germline V gene, CDR1 is SGHRS and CDR2 is YFSETQ. The CDR3 is made up of 16 amino acids. This CDR3 is CASSFRQGEGQETQYF. The CDR3 DNA sequence: TGCGCCAGCAGCTTTAGACAGGGGGAAGGACAAGAGACCCAGTACTTC. Together with reference TRBV5-1 and TRBJ2-5, the CDR3 gives the full variable domain: KAGVTQTPRYLIKTRGQQVTLSCSPISGHRSVSWYQQTPGQGLQFLFEYFSETQRNKGNFPGRFSGRQFSNSRSEMNVSTLELGDSALYLCASSFRQGEGQETQYFGPGTRLLVL.

The V and J genes are TRBV6-1 and TRBJ2-7; 8 bases agree with TRBD1. V was clipped by 0 bases and J by 3 bases; unmatched bases: 7. CDR1 is MNHNS, CDR2 SASEGT, per germline. The CDR3 has 16 amino acids. DNA of the CDR3: TGTGCCAGCAGTGAAGCGCGGGCGACAGGGGACTACGAGCAGTACTTC. Amino acid sequence: CASSEARATGDYEQYF.

This chain joins TRBV2 and TRBJ2-4; the D is unclear. The V end was cut by 3 bases, the J end by 0 bases, with 9 bases between. The CDR3 runs 15 residues. Germline V gene sequence: CDR1 SNHLY, CDR2 FYNNEI. The CDR3 DNA sequence: TGTGCCAGCAGTGATCAACCACTAGCCAAAAACATTCAGTACTTC. Protein sequence: CASSDQPLAKNIQYF.

The chain carries TRBV4-2 and TRBJ2-2, with D possibly being TRBD2 (6 bases). The germline gives CDR1 LGHNA, CDR2 YNFKEQ. V lost 0 bases and J lost 4, with 12 bases in between. The CDR3 sequence is 16 residues long. The CDR3 nucleotides are TGTGCCAGCAGCCAAGATCCGGGGAGGAGCACCGGGGAGCTGTTTTTT. Translated: CASSQDPGRSTGELFF.

The chain joins TRBV10-1 to TRBJ2-1; 10 positions agree with TRBD2. The trim removed 0 bases at V and 7 bases at J, leaving 3 bases unmatched. Looked up from germline, CDR1 is WNHNN and CDR2 is SYGVQD (reference sequence). The CDR3 is made up of 15 amino acids. The CDR3: CASSESGLAKNEQFF. In nucleotides, the CDR3 is TGCGCCAGCAGTGAGTCGGGACTAGCGAAGAATGAGCAGTTCTTC.

The chain recombines TRBV2 with TRBJ2-1, with D tentatively TRBD1 (6 bases). The CDR3 has 15 amino acids. Trimming took 2 bases from V and 5 from J, leaving 13 bases between them. CDR1 SNHLY and CDR2 FYNNEI come from the germline V gene. CDR3 coding DNA: TGTGCCAGCAGTGAACTGGGGGCCCCCCACAATGAGCAGTTCTTC. Translation gives CASSELGAPHNEQFF.

The gene calls are TRBV7-4 and TRBJ2-5, with D perhaps matching TRBD2 (6 bases). Trimming cost V 1 base and J 2 bases, with 17 bases left between them. Per germline, CDR1 SGHVT and CDR2 SQSDAQ. The length of the CDR3 is 17 residues. In DNA, the CDR3 is TGTGCCAGCAGCTTAGGCAACCTCCCTAGCGTTCAAGAGACCCAGTACTTC. Protein product: CASSLGNLPSVQETQYF.

J is TRBJ1-1 and V is TRBV27; TRBD1 matches at 9 bases. Germline CDR1 reads MNHEY; CDR2 reads SMNVEV (reference sequence). This CDR3 is 15 amino acids long. V was clipped by 0 bases and J by 8 bases; unmatched bases: 7. The CDR3 protein is CASSLSPNRGREAFF. The CDR3 nucleotides are TGTGCCAGCAGTTTATCCCCGAACAGGGGGCGGGAAGCTTTCTTT.

The J gene is TRBJ1-3, the V gene TRBV7-9; 12 positions agree with TRBD1. CDR3 size: 17 residues. The J segment lost 4 bases and the V segment lost 0 bases, leaving 4 bases of the junction unmatched. CDR1 is SEHNR and CDR2 is FQNEAQ in the germline V gene (reference sequence). CDR3 amino acids: CASSLAGTGGLGNTIYF. Written as DNA, the CDR3 is TGTGCCAGCAGCTTAGCCGGGACAGGGGGCCTCGGAAACACCATATATTTT.

This clone was observed a single time. This sequence joins TRBV27 and TRBJ2-7; 12 bases are shared with TRBD2. The CDR3 sequence is 13 residues long. CDR1 and CDR2 (germline): MNHEY, SMNVEV (reference sequence). Trimming took 8 bases from V and 2 from J; bases not matched to a gene: 1. CDR3 bases: TGTGCCAGCCGACTAGCGGGAGCCTACGAGCAGTACTTC. This encodes CASRLAGAYEQYF.

This rearrangement joins TRBV5-1 to TRBJ1-1; D gene uncertain. The CDR3 extends over 13 amino acids. Germline V gene data show CDR1 as SGHRS and CDR2 as YFSETQ. Trimming pared 0 bases from V and 2 bases from J, leaving 5 bases between. Here the CDR3 reads CASSLASNTEAFF. Here the CDR3 DNA reads TGCGCCAGCAGCTTGGCGTCTAACACTGAAGCTTTCTTT. Full variable domain (outside the CDR3, taken from reference TRBV5-1 and TRBJ1-1): KAGVTQTPRYLIKTRGQQVTLSCSPISGHRSVSWYQQTPGQGLQFLFEYFSETQRNKGNFPGRFSGRQFSNSRSEMNVSTLELGDSALYLCASSLASNTEAFFGQGTRLTVV.

This rearrangement joins TRBV6-5 to TRBJ2-6, with D perhaps TRBD2 (7 bases). The V end lost 7 bases, the J end lost 0 bases, and 10 bases lay between the germline ends. Per germline, CDR1 MNHEY and CDR2 SVGAGI. This CDR3 is 15 amino acids long. The CDR3 sequence is CASKGGVSGANVLTF. The CDR3 nucleotides are TGTGCCAGCAAAGGGGGGGTCTCTGGGGCCAACGTCCTGACTTTC.

J is TRBJ2-2 and V is TRBV20-1; D gene ambiguous. V lost 1 base to trimming and J lost 7 bases, with 4 bases between them. Germline CDR1 reads DFQATT; CDR2 reads SNEGSKA (reference sequence). The CDR3 covers 11 residues. CDR3 protein: CSARGSGELFF. CDR3 in DNA: TGCAGTGCTAGAGGGAGCGGGGAGCTGTTTTTT.

V gene TRBV11-2 combines with J gene TRBJ1-6; D gene uncertain. The ends were cut back, 0 bases at V and 6 bases at J, with 9 bases in the middle. The CDR3 sequence is 15 residues long. Germline V gives CDR1 SGHAT, CDR2 FQNNGV. CDR3 nucleotides: TGTGCCAGCAGCTTAGAGAGACATATTAATTCACCCCTCCACTTT. This encodes CASSLERHINSPLHF.